The 15 T cell receptor beta chains below were found in one sample sequenced in a study of molecular identifiers for immune sequencing clone quantification. TCRdb analysed the PCR reads with MiXCR anew, one entry per CDR3 protein. The data show about 640,000 distinct CDR3 sequences, with about 20% seen just once and 0.7% to 1% held by the top ten. Sequenced sample: naive CD8+ T cells from blood, with Jurkat cell RNA spiked in. As for subset: FACS-sorted CD8+CD4-CCR7+CD45RA+ naive T cells. Receptors were obtained from a human donor in good health. Some libraries in this study had Jurkat cell RNA spiked in.

The sample holds many counts of this clonotype. The rearrangement joins TRBV19 to TRBJ2-3, with 14 positions matching TRBD2. Germline lookup yields CDR1 LNHDA and CDR2 SQIVND (reference sequence). The CDR3 extends over 17 amino acids. V dropped 3 bases and J dropped 5; count of bases not matched to a gene: 7. The DNA for the CDR3 is TGTGCCAGTAGTATGGACGGACTAGCGGGAGGAATAGATACGCAGTATTTT. Its translation is CASSMDGLAGGIDTQYF. The complete variable domain, with remaining parts taken from reference TRBV19 and TRBJ2-3, reads DGGITQSPKYLFRKEGQNVTLSCEQNLNHDAMYWYRQDPGQGLRLIYYSQIVNDFQKGDIAEGYSVSREKKESFPLTVTSAQKNPTAFYLCASSMDGLAGGIDTQYFGPGTRLTVL.

Remarks on this clonotype: Possible read error: a much larger clone is one base away. The V and J genes are TRBV10-3 and TRBJ1-3; D gene ambiguous. V dropped 3 bases and J dropped 4 bases, with 13 bases sitting between them. Germline V lookup: CDR1 ENHRY, CDR2 SYGVKD. CDR3 size: 15 residues. The CDR3 here is CAISDPPPEGNTIYF. CDR3 coding DNA: TGTGCCATCAGTGACCCACCACCCGAGGGAAACACCATATATTTT.

The chain's CDR3 is CASSLPLPSSYEQYF. The CDR3 DNA reads as TGTGCCAGCAGCCTACCTCTACCTAGCTCCTACGAGCAGTACTTC. The gene calls are TRBV28 and TRBJ2-7; the D is unclear. CDR3 length equals 15 residues. Between the trimmed V and J ends, which lost 6 bases and 0 bases, there was a span of 15 bases. Germline V gene sequence: CDR1 MDHEN, CDR2 SYDVKM.

Remarks on this clonotype: A single base separates this from a much larger clone, so it may be a read error. V and J are TRBV20-1 and TRBJ2-7; 8 positions agree with TRBD1. CDR1 is DFQATT, CDR2 SNEGSKA, per germline (reference sequence). This CDR3 has 15 residues. CDR3 sequence (DNA): TGCAGTGCTGGAGAGGGGACAGGCCTTTCCTACGAGCAGTACTTC. As protein: CSAGEGTGLSYEQYF.

In the case of this clonotype: Its ends do not fully match the called genes, so a read error is possible. The CDR3 DNA reads as TGTGCCGGCAGTCCAATTCTAGCGGATCAGCCCCAGCATTTT. It codes for CAGSPILADQPQHF. The rearrangement uses TRBV27 and TRBJ1-5; no clear D gene. CDR3 length: 14 residues. CDR1 and CDR2 (germline): MNHEY, SMNVEV (reference sequence).

This clonotype was counted a few times. V and J are TRBV7-9 and TRBJ1-3; no firm D call. Trimming took 5 bases from V and 0 from J, leaving 11 bases between them. Germline V gives CDR1 SEHNR, CDR2 FQNEAQ (reference sequence). The CDR3 has 15 amino acids. The CDR3 DNA reads TGTGCCAGCAGCCTTACGGACCCCTCTGGAAACACCATATATTTT. This encodes CASSLTDPSGNTIYF.

This clonotype was observed a few times. The DNA for the CDR3 is TGTGCCAGCAGTTTACATGGGCAGGGTTACAATGAGCAGTTCTTC. Its translation is CASSLHGQGYNEQFF. The chain has TRBV12-3 or TRBV12-4 and TRBJ2-1; perhaps TRBD1 as D (5 bases). V shed 2 bases and J shed 4 bases, with 12 bases lying between them. The CDR3 runs to 15 residues.

V is TRBV5-5 and J is TRBJ1-1; D call uncertain. Trimming cost V 6 bases and J 2 bases, with 11 bases left between them. In germline, CDR1 is SGHKS, CDR2 YYEKEE (reference sequence). This CDR3 has 13 residues. The CDR3 region is CASNPTGNTEAFF. The CDR3 coding sequence is TGTGCCAGCAACCCGACGGGAAACACTGAAGCTTTCTTT.

This clonotype was recorded a few times. The V and J genes are TRBV27 and TRBJ2-1, with D possibly being TRBD1 or TRBD2 (6 bases each). The CDR3 has 16 amino acids. Trimming removed 3 bases from V and 8 bases from J, with 20 bases in between. Germline CDR1 reads MNHEY; CDR2 reads SMNVEV (reference sequence). The CDR3 sequence: CASSLGGRAGGYEQFF. In nucleotides, the CDR3 is TGTGCCAGCAGTTTGGGGGGCAGAGCCGGTGGGTATGAGCAGTTCTTC.

Concerning this clonotype: A much larger clone differs from this one at a single base, so this may be a read error. The genes are TRBV19 and TRBJ1-5, with D maybe TRBD1 (5 bases). The CDR3 has 20 amino acids. Germline values: CDR1 LNHDA, CDR2 SQIVND (reference sequence). The CDR3 loop is CDSSFPGTVVNKGSNQPQHF. The CDR3 bases are TGTGACAGTAGTTTCCCCGGGACCGTTGTCAATAAGGGAAGCAATCAGCCCCAGCATTTT.

Many counts were recorded for this clonotype. The chain uses TRBV7-2 and TRBJ2-1; tentative D call: TRBD2 (6 bases). The germline V gene encodes CDR1 SGHTA and CDR2 FQGNSA. The CDR3 length is 14 residues. Between the trimmed V and J ends, which lost 6 bases and 6 bases, there was a span of 15 bases. This CDR3 reads CASRGGINLNEQFF. The CDR3 DNA is TGTGCCAGCAGGGGGGGTATCAACCTCAATGAGCAGTTCTTC.

The sample holds many counts of this clonotype. The gene calls are TRBV28 and TRBJ2-7; tentatively, D is TRBD1 (6 bases). Per the germline V gene, CDR1 is MDHEN and CDR2 is SYDVKM. The CDR3 length is 13 residues. The germline V and J ends were trimmed by 8 bases and 3 bases, with 14 bases remaining between them. The CDR3 bases are TGTGCCAGCCAAAACAGGGAGTACTACGAGCAGTACTTC. Its translation is CASQNREYYEQYF.

Comments on this clonotype: Since a much larger clone is just one base distant, this may be a read error. The gene calls are TRBV12-3 or TRBV12-4 and TRBJ1-4; D ambiguous. V was pared by 4 bases and J by 5 bases, with 11 bases between. The CDR3 consists of 14 residues. This CDR3 reads CASSWWMGNEKLFF. Here the CDR3 DNA reads TGTGCCAGCAGTTGGTGGATGGGAAATGAAAAACTGTTTTTT.

This clonotype was observed at least ten times. J is TRBJ2-7 and V is TRBV28; a possible D gene is TRBD2 (5 bases). Between the trimmed V and J ends, which lost 3 bases and 2 bases, there was a span of 14 bases. The CDR3 totals 15 residues. Germline V gene sequence: CDR1 MDHEN, CDR2 SYDVKM. CDR3 sequence (DNA): TGTGCCAGCAGTTTGCTTGCGTCTAGCACCTACGAGCAGTACTTC. Translated, it gives CASSLLASSTYEQYF.

A few counts support this clonotype. CDR3 amino acids: CATRPGLAGNTGELFF. The CDR3 region has the DNA TGTGCCACCAGGCCTGGACTAGCGGGAAACACCGGGGAGCTGTTTTTT. The chain joins TRBV24-1 to TRBJ2-2; 12 bases are shared with TRBD2. The CDR3 runs to 16 residues. V was pared by 7 bases and J by 2 bases, with 4 bases of the junction left unmatched. Germline loops: CDR1 KGHDR, CDR2 SFDVKD.